This T cell receptor (beta chain) was obtained from a study of tumor and adjacent non-tumor tissue in lung cancer. General study points: Significantly higher TCR diversity was found in tumor than normal lung. In normal lung, the top 100 clones were significantly more dominant than in tumor.

About this clonotype itself: As yet, its antigen is unknown. A junction boundary mismatches the germline segment, possibly from a read error.

Germline loops: CDR1 GTSNPN, CDR2 SVGIG (reference sequence). The CDR3 covers 14 residues. RNA was extracted from bulk tissue without any cell sorting. TCRbeta libraries were built with three rounds of nested PCR, modified from ARM-PCR. TCRdb analysed the multiplex PCR reads with MiXCR anew, one entry per CDR3 protein. The table includes roughly 200,000 distinct CDR3 sequences, 70% to 75% detected once. The receptor was derived from a man aged 55-75 years with non-small cell lung cancer. The chain uses TRBV30 and TRBJ2-7; D tentatively fits TRBD1 or TRBD2 (6 bases each). What was sequenced was lung tumor tissue. Here the CDR3 reads CVGGGPGSSYEQYF. The CDR3 DNA sequence: TGTGTCGGAGGGGGACCCGGGAGCTCCTACGAGCAGTATTTC.